The 18 T cell receptor beta chains given below trace back to one sample, sequenced in a study of cytomegalovirus exposure and HLA in healthy donors (dated by TCRdb to about 2017). Libraries came from the immunoSEQ multiplex PCR assay. The multiplex PCR relied on a mix of 60 forward primers for TCR Vbeta segments and 13 reverse primers for TCR Jbeta segments. Imported from immuneACCESS, the table was reduced by TCRdb to in-frame sequences with V and J called. These copies leave out some clones; in studies compared against another copy, an unresolved V gene accounts for under half, and the cause of the remainder is not known. A total of 100,000 to 150,000 clones appear in this sample, about three quarters of them only once. Together, the top ten hold more than 1% of the sample. The sample taken for sequencing was PBMCs. Every receptor here comes from a female donor in good health and CMV-seronegative.

This clone occurred once. The rearrangement joins TRBV6-5 to TRBJ1-4, with 7 bases fitting TRBD1. With 6 bases clipped from V and 8 bases from J, the junction kept 9 bases outside the gene matches. The CDR3 covers 14 residues. Looked up from germline, CDR1 is MNHEY and CDR2 is SVGAGI. DNA for the CDR3: TGTGCCAGCAGGGGGACAGCGGTGCCAGAAAAACTGTTTTTT. The encoded protein is CASRGTAVPEKLFF.

The chain has TRBV2 and TRBJ1-2; TRBD1 aligns across 7 bases. This CDR3 has 14 amino acids. With V trimmed by 6 bases and J by 0 bases, 4 bases remained unmatched. Germline V lookup: CDR1 SNHLY, CDR2 FYNNEI. CDR3 loop: CASRKTGSNYGYTF. CDR3 sequence (DNA): TGTGCCAGCAGAAAGACAGGGTCTAACTATGGCTACACCTTC.

The rearrangement joins TRBV6-4 to TRBJ2-3; no clear D. This CDR3 region has 13 residues. Per the germline V gene, CDR1 is MRHNA and CDR2 is SNTAGT. V lost 4 bases and J 7 bases, leaving 12 bases between the germline ends. CDR3 nucleotides: TGTGCCAGCAGTGGAGGCTTACTAAATACGCAGTATTTT. It is translated as CASSGGLLNTQYF.

The V call is TRBV30, the J call TRBJ2-7; 9 positions match TRBD1. The CDR3 length is 13 residues. V shed 2 bases, J shed 2 bases, and the junction held 1 base outside the gene matches. Germline CDR1 reads GTSNPN; CDR2 reads SVGIG (reference sequence). CDR3 bases: TGTGCCTGGAGTAGGGACAGGGCCTACGAGCAGTACTTC. This codes for CAWSRDRAYEQYF.

Regarding this clone: The germline gene is not matched at one end of the junction; a read error may be the cause. CDR3 sequence: CSVAPGFGNF. CDR3 nucleotides: TGCAGCGTTGCTCCAGGGTTCGGTAACTTC. V and J are TRBV29-1 and TRBJ1-2, with D maybe TRBD1 (5 bases). The germline V gene has CDR1 SQVTM and CDR2 ANQGSEA. This CDR3 has 10 residues.

The V call is TRBV19, the J call TRBJ2-1, with 7 bases fitting TRBD2. The length of the CDR3 is 16 residues. Germline CDR1 reads LNHDA; CDR2 reads SQIVND (reference sequence). Trimming removed 4 bases from V and 0 bases from J; junction bases left unmatched: 6. CDR3 bases: TGTGCCAGTAGTACTTCTAGCGGTAGCTCCTACAATGAGCAGTTCTTC. This encodes CASSTSSGSSYNEQFF.

V gene TRBV20-1 combines with J gene TRBJ1-1; the D is unclear. This CDR3 has 10 amino acids. Germline-derived CDR1 and CDR2 are DFQATT and SNEGSKA (reference sequence). V was cut by 3 bases and J by 4 bases, with 3 bases left in between. The CDR3 nucleotides read TGCAGTGCTAGCTTCACTGAAGCTTTCTTT. It codes for CSASFTEAFF.

The V and J genes are TRBV10-1 and TRBJ2-7; no clear D. From germline, CDR1 is WNHNN and CDR2 SYGVQD (reference sequence). With 3 bases removed from V and 2 bases from J, the gap between germline ends came to 5 bases. The CDR3 length is 12 residues. This CDR3 reads CASSESTYEQYF. CDR3 DNA: TGCGCCAGCAGTGAATCTACCTACGAGCAGTACTTC.

The chain employs TRBV11-2 and TRBJ1-3; D not resolved. This CDR3 spans 15 amino acids. The germline CDR1 and CDR2 sequences are SGHAT and FQNNGV. V lost 1 base, J lost 0 bases, and 7 bases lay in between. The CDR3 region is CASSLAPISGNTIYF. CDR3 nucleotide sequence: TGTGCCAGCAGCTTAGCCCCCATCTCTGGAAACACCATATATTTT. The whole variable domain, filled in from reference TRBV11-2 and TRBJ1-3, reads EAGVAQSPRYKIIEKRQSVAFWCNPISGHATLYWYQQILGQGPKLLIQFQNNGVVDDSQLPKDRFSAERLKGVDSTLKIQPAKLEDSAVYLCASSLAPISGNTIYFGEGSWLTVV.

The J gene is TRBJ1-6, the V gene TRBV30; D remains unclear. This CDR3 is 15 amino acids long. The V and J ends lost 7 bases and 0 bases respectively, with 13 bases between them. Germline V lookup: CDR1 GTSNPN, CDR2 SVGIG (reference sequence). The CDR3 spells CASDLRSSYNSPLHF. The CDR3 DNA is TGTGCCTCCGACCTGAGGAGCTCCTATAATTCACCCCTCCACTTT. Based on the CDR3 plus reference TRBV30 and TRBJ1-6, the full variable domain is SQTIHQWPATLVQPVGSPLSLECTVEGTSNPNLYWYRQAAGRGLQLLFYSVGIGQISSEVPQNLSASRPQDRQFILSSKKLLLSDSGFYLCASDLRSSYNSPLHFGNGTRLTVT.

As for this clone: One end of the junction is discordant with germline, which a read error may explain. The chain carries TRBV7-9 and TRBJ2-1, with 12 bases matching TRBD2. This CDR3 has 15 residues. CDR1 and CDR2 from the germline V gene are SEHNR and FQNEAQ (reference sequence). CDR3 residues: CASSPPLAGGRWKVF. The CDR3 nucleotides read TGTGCCAGCAGCCCCCCACTAGCGGGAGGTAGGTGGAAGGTCTTC.

This clone has more than one count but fewer than ten. The rearrangement uses TRBV6-1 and TRBJ2-1, with 10 bases that match TRBD1. The junction had 8 bases not matched to a gene; V was cut back by 7 bases and J by 8 bases. The CDR3 consists of 14 residues. Germline V gene lookup returns CDR1 MNHNS and CDR2 SASEGT. CDR3 bases: TGTGCCAGCACCGCAAGGACAGGGGGAGATGAGCAGTTCTTC. The encoded protein is CASTARTGGDEQFF.

J is TRBJ2-7 and V is TRBV30, with D possibly matching TRBD1 (5 bases). Trimming took 2 bases from V and 6 from J, leaving 11 bases between them. Germline assignment: CDR1 GTSNPN and CDR2 SVGIG (reference sequence). The CDR3 consists of 12 residues. CDR3 sequence reads: CAWSRQGPEQYF. CDR3 bases: TGTGCCTGGAGTCGGCAGGGCCCCGAGCAGTACTTC.

The J gene is TRBJ2-1, the V gene TRBV18; 9 positions match TRBD2. The CDR3 is 15 amino acids. The V gene's germline CDR1 is KGHSH and CDR2 LQKENI. V shed 0 bases, J shed 8 bases, and the junction held 5 bases outside the gene matches. CDR3 region: CASSPPGLANYEQFF. The CDR3 DNA reads as TGTGCCAGCTCACCACCGGGACTAGCCAATTATGAGCAGTTCTTC.

The chain is built from TRBV18 and TRBJ2-2, with 7 bases lining up with TRBD1. The germline V gene has CDR1 KGHSH and CDR2 LQKENI. This CDR3 has 16 amino acids. V dropped 5 bases and J dropped 0; count of bases not matched to a gene: 6. This chain's CDR3 is CASSISGGANTGELFF. The CDR3 DNA is TGTGCCAGCTCAATATCAGGGGGAGCGAACACCGGGGAGCTGTTTTTT.

This sequence joins TRBV5-4 and TRBJ2-1, with a weak D call TRBD1 (5 bases). Trimming pared 0 bases from V and 1 base from J, leaving 8 bases between. The CDR3 has 15 residues. Germline V lookup: CDR1 SGHNT, CDR2 YYREEE (reference sequence). The CDR3 coding sequence is TGTGCCAGCAGCTTGGCCAGGGAATCCTACAATGAGCAGTTCTTC. Translation: CASSLARESYNEQFF.

The J gene is TRBJ2-7, the V gene TRBV6-5, with 10 bases fitting TRBD2. The CDR3 contains 14 residues. Looked up from germline, CDR1 is MNHEY and CDR2 is SVGAGI. After removal of 4 bases from V and 4 bases from J, the junction contained 4 bases not matched to a gene. Here the CDR3 reads CASSSGAGGYEQYF. The CDR3 region has the DNA TGTGCCAGCAGTTCAGGAGCGGGAGGGTACGAGCAGTACTTC.

The V call is TRBV19, the J call TRBJ2-5, with 9 nucleotides matching TRBD1. CDR3 size: 15 residues. Trimming at V came to 5 bases and at J to 1 base, leaving 5 bases not matched to a gene. Germline CDR1 is LNHDA and CDR2 is SQIVND (reference sequence). CDR3 DNA sequence: TGTGCCAGTAGTGTCGGACAGGGGACCCAAGAGACCCAGTACTTC. Its protein product is CASSVGQGTQETQYF.